This TCR beta chain originates from a study of T cell responses to AZD1222 COVID-19 vaccine. Study information: Pooled together were second doses at about 4 or about 12 weeks. Broader study findings: Spike was spanned by vaccine-associated CD4 TCRs, with dominance at 160-218 and 743-854.

TCRdb's table, derived via immunoSEQ multiplex PCR, lists solely in-frame clones and lacks some. The sample carries some 94,000 clones, more than 80% recorded once. In regard to this clone: What it binds is not known.

The sequence was obtained from an adult in good health. The source material was peripheral blood, sampled on day 0 of AZD1222 vaccination.

The CDR3 here is CASSLKGLNEKLFF. In DNA, the CDR3 is TGTGCCAGCAGTTTGAAGGGACTTAATGAAAAACTGTTTTTT. The chain employs TRBV27 and TRBJ1-4; possible D gene TRBD1, 5 bases. Trimming pared 3 bases from V and 4 bases from J, leaving 9 bases between. Germline V gene sequence: CDR1 MNHEY, CDR2 SMNVEV (reference sequence). This CDR3 comprises 14 residues.